This is a list of T cell receptor beta chains from one sample in a study of cytomegalovirus exposure and HLA in healthy donors. Using immunoSEQ multiplex PCR, the repertoire was profiled, and TCRdb retains in-frame clones only, with some absent. The repertoire holds around 150,000 clones, about three quarters seen once, with about 0.91% in the top ten. The material sequenced was PBMCs. The receptors stem from a woman between 45 and 60 years old in good health and CMV-seropositive. The CDR3 runs from the conserved cysteine through the conserved F or W. Each record gives: V gene, J gene, D gene, clone size, CDR3 DNA, CDR3 protein. A D gene is named only where the DNA matches it firmly. Only some rows state a clone size, as once, few, many or a class for expanded clones.

V: TRBV6-5
J: TRBJ1-1
D: NA
size: NA
DNA: TGTGCCAGCAGTCGAACAGCGGACACTGAAGCTTTCTTT
CDR3: CASSRTADTEAFF

V: TRBV19
J: TRBJ1-1
D: TRBD1
size: NA
DNA: TGTGCCAGTAGTATAGATCTATCGAGGGGGCGACGCACTGAAGCTTTCTTT
CDR3: CASSIDLSRGRRTEAFF

V: TRBV4-1
J: TRBJ2-7
D: NA
size: NA
DNA: TGCGCCAGCAGCCAAGATCGGGGAAAATGGAGCGAGCAGTACTTC
CDR3: CASSQDRGKWSEQYF

V: TRBV7-9
J: TRBJ2-7
D: NA
size: NA
DNA: TGTGCCAGCAGCTCGCTATACGAGCAGTACTTC
CDR3: CASSSLYEQYF

V: TRBV6-5
J: TRBJ2-5
D: TRBD1
size: NA
DNA: TGTGCCAGCAGATCGCCTGGGACAGTTCAAGAGACCCAGTACTTC
CDR3: CASRSPGTVQETQYF

V: TRBV7-3
J: TRBJ1-1
D: NA
size: NA
DNA: TGTGCCAGCAGCTCAAGGCGGGACACTGAAGCTTTCTTT
CDR3: CASSSRRDTEAFF

V: TRBV6-6
J: TRBJ2-7
D: NA
size: NA
DNA: TGTGCCAGCTCACGACAGGACTCCTACGAGCAGTACTTC
CDR3: CASSRQDSYEQYF

V: TRBV27
J: TRBJ2-7
D: TRBD1
size: NA
DNA: TGTGCCAGCAGTTTATTTCAGGGGGCGGGCGAGCAGTACTTC
CDR3: CASSLFQGAGEQYF

V: TRBV7-8
J: TRBJ2-5
D: NA
size: NA
DNA: TGTGCCAGCAGCTTAGGGCCACAAGAGACCCAGTACTTC
CDR3: CASSLGPQETQYF

V: TRBV5-4
J: TRBJ2-3
D: NA
size: NA
DNA: TGTGCCAGCAGCTTCTATAGCACAGATACGCAGTATTTT
CDR3: CASSFYSTDTQYF

V: TRBV28
J: TRBJ1-1
D: TRBD1
size: NA
DNA: TGTGCCAGCAGTTCCCGGGACAGGGCATCCATGAACACTGAAGCTTTCTTT
CDR3: CASSSRDRASMNTEAFF

V: TRBV9
J: TRBJ2-7
D: NA
size: NA
DNA: TGTGCCAGCAGTACAGGCGCCTCTCGATCCTACGAGCAGTACTTC
CDR3: CASSTGASRSYEQYF

V: TRBV2
J: TRBJ2-3
D: TRBD2
size: NA
DNA: TGTGCCACCACTAGCGCGGATACGCAGTATTTT
CDR3: CATTSADTQYF

V: TRBV28
J: TRBJ1-2
D: NA
size: NA
DNA: TGTGCCACCACGCCTGGCAACTATGGCTACACCTTC
CDR3: CATTPGNYGYTF

V: TRBV7-9
J: TRBJ1-4
D: TRBD1
size: NA
DNA: TGTGCCAGCAGCCAAACAGGGGGGCGTACTGAAAAACTGTTTTTT
CDR3: CASSQTGGRTEKLFF

V: TRBV14
J: TRBJ2-1
D: TRBD2
size: NA
DNA: TGTGCCAGCAGCCAAGCCGGGACTAGCGCCTACAATGAGCAGTTCTTC
CDR3: CASSQAGTSAYNEQFF

V: TRBV29-1
J: TRBJ2-3
D: TRBD2
size: NA
DNA: TGCAGCGTTGAGGGCCCCGCGGGGGGCACAGATACGCAGTATTTT
CDR3: CSVEGPAGGTDTQYF

V: TRBV28
J: TRBJ2-5
D: NA
size: NA
DNA: TGTGCCAGCAGCAGAGTAGGGAGTTCGCAAGAGACCCAGTACTTC
CDR3: CASSRVGSSQETQYF

V: TRBV6-5
J: TRBJ1-1
D: TRBD1
size: NA
DNA: TGTGCCAGCAGTTACAACGGACAGGCGGTCTCTGAAGCTTTCTTT
CDR3: CASSYNGQAVSEAFF

V: TRBV5-6
J: TRBJ1-2
D: NA
size: NA
DNA: TGTGCCAGCAGTCTGGCGCGGTTCTATGGCTACACCTTC
CDR3: CASSLARFYGYTF

V: TRBV6-5
J: TRBJ1-1
D: NA
size: NA
DNA: TGTGCCAGCAGTTATACAGGACAGCGAGCTGAAGCTTTCTTT
CDR3: CASSYTGQRAEAFF

V: TRBV5-1
J: TRBJ2-7
D: TRBD1
size: NA
DNA: TGCGCCAGCAGCTTCCTTGGACAGGGTCTCTCCTACGAGCAGTACTTC
CDR3: CASSFLGQGLSYEQYF

V: TRBV9
J: TRBJ1-2
D: TRBD1
size: once
DNA: TGTGCCAGCAGCCCGGGACAGTTAGGAGGCTACACCTTC
CDR3: CASSPGQLGGYTF

V: TRBV7-9
J: TRBJ1-2
D: NA
size: NA
DNA: TGTGCCAGCAGCGAGTCGCGGGCAGGGAGGGATGGCTACACCTTC
CDR3: CASSESRAGRDGYTF

V: TRBV19
J: TRBJ2-7
D: TRBD2
size: NA
DNA: TGTGCCAGTAGGGGACTAGAGGCCTACGAGCAGTACTTC
CDR3: CASRGLEAYEQYF

V: TRBV18
J: TRBJ1-2
D: NA
size: NA
DNA: TGTGCCAGCTCACCATCGGGAGGGGTTTCCGGCTACACCTTC
CDR3: CASSPSGGVSGYTF

V: TRBV2
J: TRBJ1-2
D: TRBD1
size: NA
DNA: TGTGCCAGCACCCCGGGACAGTTAGTTCGTCCTAACTATGGCTACACCTTC
CDR3: CASTPGQLVRPNYGYTF

V: TRBV4-3
J: TRBJ1-2
D: NA
size: NA
DNA: TGCGCCAGCAGCCAAGCCCGCGGGGGGCTGAACTATGGCTACACCTTC
CDR3: CASSQARGGLNYGYTF

V: TRBV5-1
J: TRBJ2-5
D: NA
size: few
DNA: TGCGCCAGCAGCTTGGGAGTGGACTGGGTTTTAGAGACCCAGTACTTC
CDR3: CASSLGVDWVLETQYF

V: TRBV4-3
J: TRBJ2-7
D: TRBD2
size: NA
DNA: TGCGCCAGCAGCCAAGAATGGGCGGGGGTTACCTACGAGCAGTACTTC
CDR3: CASSQEWAGVTYEQYF

V: TRBV4-1
J: TRBJ2-3
D: NA
size: few
DNA: TGCGCCAGCAGCCAAGGTGGCGGCAGAGCTAGCACAGATACGCAGTATTTT
CDR3: CASSQGGGRASTDTQYF

V: TRBV6-1
J: TRBJ2-7
D: NA
size: NA
DNA: TGTGCCAGCACCCGAAGATACAGGAGCTCCTACGAGCAGTACTTC
CDR3: CASTRRYRSSYEQYF

V: TRBV7-9
J: TRBJ2-7
D: TRBD2
size: NA
DNA: TGTGCCAGCAGCTTTCTTGGACTAGCGGGATACGAGCAGTACTTC
CDR3: CASSFLGLAGYEQYF

V: TRBV25-1
J: TRBJ1-2
D: TRBD1
size: NA
DNA: TGTGCCAGCAGTGGGCCAAACAGGGGCCACTATGGCTACACCTTC
CDR3: CASSGPNRGHYGYTF

V: TRBV2
J: TRBJ2-2
D: NA
size: NA
DNA: TGTGCCAGCAGTGCTGCTAGGAGGACCGGGGAGCTGTTTTTT
CDR3: CASSAARRTGELFF

V: TRBV5-1
J: TRBJ2-3
D: NA
size: NA
DNA: TGCGCCAGCAGCTTGGACGGGTTCACAGATACGCAGTATTTT
CDR3: CASSLDGFTDTQYF

V: TRBV13
J: TRBJ1-6
D: NA
size: few
DNA: TGTGCCAGCAGCTCGCAAGGAGGGCAGGGCGATGATTCACCCCTCCACTTT
CDR3: CASSSQGGQGDDSPLHF

V: TRBV9
J: TRBJ2-4
D: NA
size: NA
DNA: TGTGCCAGCAGCGTGGACACAGGCATGGGGATTCAGTACTTC
CDR3: CASSVDTGMGIQYF

V: TRBV5-5
J: TRBJ2-5
D: TRBD2
size: few
DNA: TGTGCCAGCAGCTTGCAGGCCCTGACTAGCGGGAAAGAGACCCAGTACTTC
CDR3: CASSLQALTSGKETQYF

V: TRBV7-2
J: TRBJ1-2
D: NA
size: NA
DNA: TGTGCCAGCAGCCAGACAGGATATTATGGCTACACCTTC
CDR3: CASSQTGYYGYTF

V: TRBV12-5
J: TRBJ2-3
D: NA
size: NA
DNA: TGTGCTAGTGCCGCACCGCGGCTACCGACAGATACGCAGTATTTT
CDR3: CASAAPRLPTDTQYF

V: TRBV7-6
J: TRBJ2-7
D: NA
size: NA
DNA: TGTGCCAGCAGCTTGACCCCAGGGGCCGGCTCCTACGAGCAGTACTTC
CDR3: CASSLTPGAGSYEQYF

V: TRBV19
J: TRBJ1-5
D: NA
size: NA
DNA: TGTGCCAGTAGTATAGCCAGGGTCGATCAGCCCCAGCATTTT
CDR3: CASSIARVDQPQHF

V: TRBV7-9
J: TRBJ2-1
D: NA
size: NA
DNA: TGTGCCAGCAGCTTATCTACGGGGGAGCAGTTCTTC
CDR3: CASSLSTGEQFF

V: TRBV21-1
J: TRBJ1-2
D: NA
size: NA
DNA: TGTGCCAGCAGCAATGTGACAGGGGATCATGGCTACACCTTC
CDR3: CASSNVTGDHGYTF

V: TRBV13
J: TRBJ1-1
D: TRBD1
size: NA
DNA: TGTGCCAGCAGCTTATCAGGGGGCGAGGTTAACACCGAAGCTTTCTTT
CDR3: CASSLSGGEVNTEAFF

V: TRBV9
J: TRBJ2-7
D: TRBD1
size: NA
DNA: TGTGCCAGCAGCCCCTGGACAGGGGGCGACGAGCAGTACTTC
CDR3: CASSPWTGGDEQYF

V: TRBV11-2
J: TRBJ1-3
D: NA
size: NA
DNA: TGTGCCAGCTCCCTAGCTCCTTCTGGAAACACCATATATTTT
CDR3: CASSLAPSGNTIYF

V: TRBV6-1
J: TRBJ2-7
D: NA
size: NA
DNA: TGTGCCAGCAGTGAATTAGGTTGGCAGGGCGGCGAGCAGTACTTC
CDR3: CASSELGWQGGEQYF

V: TRBV29-1
J: TRBJ1-1
D: TRBD1
size: NA
DNA: TGCAGCGTGACAGGGGCTTTTGAAGCTTTCTTT
CDR3: CSVTGAFEAFF